This TCR beta chain stems from a study of blood T cell repertoires in COVID-19. In the study overall: Donors in the United States, Italy and Spain gave samples during acute or convalescent COVID-19.

Profiled with immunoSEQ multiplex PCR; TCRdb holds only in-frame clones, not every one. This sample has fewer than 65,000 clones, with approximately 90% found just once. Germline CDR1 is SNHLY and CDR2 is FYNNEI. Deletions cut 4 bases from V and 0 bases from J, with 13 bases between. The CDR3 is 16 amino acids. The chain employs TRBV2 and TRBJ1-3, with D maybe TRBD1 (5 bases). Sequencing used peripheral blood. The clonotype originates from a man aged 50 to 60 with acute or convalescent COVID-19. The CDR3 is CASSVGASHSGNTIYF. The CDR3 DNA sequence: TGTGCCAGCAGTGTAGGGGCTTCCCACTCTGGAAACACCATATATTTT.